This entry is about one TCR beta chain. These data belong to a study of blood T cell repertoires in COVID-19. Turning to the study itself: Acute and convalescent COVID-19 samples came from the United States, Italy and Spain. T cells, B-cell-depleted T cells, or PBMCs supplied cDNA or gDNA.

With 4 bases removed from V and 1 base from J, the gap between germline ends came to 17 bases. Germline loops: CDR1 MNHNS, CDR2 SASEGT. The CDR3 is 16 residues long. Authors' methods: It was from reference gene primer amplification that nucleated cell counts were estimated. TCRdb keeps only in-frame clones here, not all; method: immunoSEQ multiplex PCR. From that table come the V and J calls and clone size; the DNA was used to work out D and trimming. The sample carries 100,000 to 120,000 clones, about four fifths recorded once. The TCR originated in a woman between 55 and 75 years old with acute or convalescent COVID-19. The specimen sequenced was peripheral blood. The rearrangement joins TRBV6-1 to TRBJ2-7, with a weak D call TRBD2 (6 bases). CDR3 in DNA: TGTGCCAGCAGTGTACGGGCGGGGATTTGGTCCTACGAGCAGTACTTC. Translating gives CASSVRAGIWSYEQYF.